This passage covers 26 T cell receptor beta chains from one sample sequenced in a study of blood T cell repertoires in COVID-19. Sequenced by immunoSEQ multiplex PCR; TCRdb stores in-frame clones only, minus some. The sample yields roughly 100,000 clones, 70% to 90% seen once. Input material: peripheral blood. The receptors stem from a human donor in a cohort sampled during active COVID-19.

The chain employs TRBV29-1 and TRBJ1-2; 11 bases are a match to TRBD1. Germline V gene lookup returns CDR1 SQVTM and CDR2 ANQGSEA. The CDR3 loop spans 15 amino acids. The V gene end was trimmed by 5 bases and the J gene end by 1 base; junction bases not matched to a gene: 6. The chain's CDR3 is CSVTDRGRDNYGYTF. The CDR3 DNA reads TGCAGCGTTACGGACAGGGGGCGCGATAACTATGGCTACACCTTC.

This chain joins TRBV11-2 and TRBJ2-1, with a possible D match to TRBD2 (6 bases). Germline V CDR1 and CDR2: SGHAT, FQNNGV. Trimming left V 0 bases short and J 4 bases short, with 16 bases between. This CDR3 has 17 amino acids. DNA for the CDR3: TGTGCCAGCAGCTTAGAAGATGGGCCCGGGACTTACAATGAGCAGTTCTTC. Translation: CASSLEDGPGTYNEQFF.

Turning to this clone: Mismatch with germline at one junction end may stem from a read error. The V and J genes are TRBV30 and TRBJ1-6, with TRBD1 identical over 7 bases. Germline V lookup: CDR1 GTSNPN, CDR2 SVGIG (reference sequence). The CDR3 covers 12 residues. The chain's CDR3 is CAWSSATGRRDF. In DNA, the CDR3 is TGTGCCTGGAGTTCGGCGACAGGGCGCAGGGATTTT.

The rearrangement joins TRBV9 to TRBJ2-1; TRBD2 aligns across 9 bases. The junction had 0 bases not matched to a gene; V was cut back by 1 base and J by 7 bases. Germline assignment: CDR1 SGDLS and CDR2 YYNGEE. This CDR3 is built from 13 residues. As DNA, the CDR3 is TGTGCCAGCAGCGTAACTAGCGGGAATGAGCAGTTCTTC. Its translation is CASSVTSGNEQFF.

This sequence joins TRBV29-1 and TRBJ1-5; 8 nucleotides line up with TRBD1. The ends lost 6 bases at V and 6 bases at J; junction bases unmatched: 7. The V gene's germline CDR1 is SQVTM and CDR2 ANQGSEA. There are 13 residues in the CDR3. CDR3 protein: CSVRTGNGQPQHF. CDR3 in DNA: TGCAGCGTGAGGACAGGGAACGGTCAGCCCCAGCATTTT.

This clone was recorded only once. The chain joins TRBV5-1 to TRBJ2-2; 9 bases map to TRBD1. The junction had 4 bases not matched to a gene; V was cut back by 4 bases and J by 0 bases. The V gene's germline CDR1 is SGHRS and CDR2 YFSETQ. The CDR3 is 16 residues long. The CDR3 nucleotides read TGCGCCAGCAGCGGAACAGGGGGCACGAACACCGGGGAGCTGTTTTTT. Amino acids: CASSGTGGTNTGELFF.

The CDR3 coding sequence is TGTGCCAGCAGCCCAGAACGGGGTTTAGCCTACGAGCAGTACTTC. Amino acid sequence: CASSPERGLAYEQYF. The chain employs TRBV3-1 (or the pseudogene TRBV3-2) and TRBJ2-7, with D perhaps matching TRBD2 (5 bases). Germline CDR1 is LGHDT and CDR2 is YNNKEL (reference sequence). With 4 bases removed from V and 2 bases from J, the gap between germline ends came to 15 bases. The CDR3 loop spans 15 amino acids.

The rearrangement uses TRBV20-1 and TRBJ2-7, with unresolved D. CDR3 length equals 16 residues. With 3 bases removed from V and 5 bases from J, the gap between germline ends came to 23 bases. Germline loops: CDR1 DFQATT, CDR2 SNEGSKA (reference sequence). CDR3: CSASSAPSSQSDEQYF. The CDR3 bases are TGCAGTGCTAGTTCCGCCCCCTCCTCCCAATCGGACGAGCAGTACTTC.

This clone was recorded only once. The genes are TRBV29-1 and TRBJ1-4, with TRBD1 matching 8 bases. V shed 4 bases, J shed 10 bases, and the junction held 8 bases outside the gene matches. CDR1 SQVTM and CDR2 ANQGSEA come from the germline V gene. This CDR3 comprises 13 residues. CDR3 nucleotide sequence: TGCAGCGTTGTGGTGACAGGGGCTGCAAAACTGTTTTTT. Amino acids: CSVVVTGAAKLFF.

The chain couples TRBV20-1 to TRBJ2-1, with D perhaps matching TRBD2 (5 bases). V lost 3 bases, J lost 5 bases, and 17 bases lay in between. The length of the CDR3 is 15 residues. Germline loops: CDR1 DFQATT, CDR2 SNEGSKA (reference sequence). In DNA, the CDR3 is TGCAGTGCTAGTCTCTCGACGGGGTACGACAATGAGCAGTTCTTC. It translates to CSASLSTGYDNEQFF.

The gene calls are TRBV9 and TRBJ2-5; 12 bases are shared with TRBD2. This CDR3 is 17 amino acids long. With 5 bases clipped from V and 3 bases from J, the junction kept 11 bases outside the gene matches. CDR1 is SGDLS and CDR2 is YYNGEE in the germline V gene. CDR3 amino acids: CASSAEGTSGLKETQYF. Written as DNA, the CDR3 is TGTGCCAGCAGTGCGGAAGGGACTAGCGGGTTAAAAGAGACCCAGTACTTC.

J is TRBJ2-3 and V is TRBV7-3, with a tentative D call TRBD2 (5 bases). The germline CDR1 and CDR2 sequences are SGHTA and FQGTGA. This CDR3 contains 15 residues. V lost 1 base, J lost 6 bases, and 14 bases lay in between. CDR3 DNA: TGTGCCAGCAGCTTAAAAGGCGGGCCCGCGGATACGCAGTATTTT. This codes for CASSLKGGPADTQYF.

The genes are TRBV7-3 and TRBJ2-2, with TRBD2 matching over 9 bases. Germline V gene data show CDR1 as SGHTA and CDR2 as FQGTGA. This CDR3 comprises 16 residues. Trimming removed 3 bases from V and 2 bases from J; junction bases left unmatched: 4. CDR3 in DNA: TGTGCCAGCAGCTTGACTAGCGGACTAAACACCGGGGAGCTGTTTTTT. It is translated as CASSLTSGLNTGELFF.

The genes are TRBV4-2 and TRBJ2-3, with 11 bases aligning to TRBD2. There are 18 residues in the CDR3. Per germline, CDR1 LGHNA and CDR2 YNFKEQ. After removal of 3 bases from V and 1 base from J, the junction contained 9 bases not matched to a gene. CDR3 loop: CASSQARGTSGGTDTQYF. The CDR3 DNA follows: TGTGCCAGCAGCCAGGCCCGGGGGACTAGCGGAGGCACAGATACGCAGTATTTT.

The chain combines TRBV29-1 with TRBJ2-5; 7 bases line up with TRBD1. The J segment lost 3 bases and the V segment lost 7 bases, leaving 5 bases of the junction unmatched. The CDR3 runs to 12 residues. Germline-derived CDR1 and CDR2 are SQVTM and ANQGSEA. The CDR3 protein is CSGRQGEETQYF. The CDR3, as DNA: TGCAGCGGCCGACAGGGTGAAGAGACCCAGTACTTC.

In this sample, this clone turned up once. The chain uses TRBV19 and TRBJ1-5; 8 nucleotides agree with TRBD1. This CDR3 comprises 15 residues. J lost 2 bases, V lost 2 bases, and 2 bases had no gene match. Per germline, CDR1 LNHDA and CDR2 SQIVND (reference sequence). The chain's CDR3 is CASSIQGAGNQPQHF. CDR3 coding DNA: TGTGCCAGTAGTATACAGGGGGCTGGCAATCAGCCCCAGCATTTT. Together with reference TRBV19 and TRBJ1-5, the CDR3 gives the full variable domain: DGGITQSPKYLFRKEGQNVTLSCEQNLNHDAMYWYRQDPGQGLRLIYYSQIVNDFQKGDIAEGYSVSREKKESFPLTVTSAQKNPTAFYLCASSIQGAGNQPQHFGDGTRLSIL.

The J gene is TRBJ2-1, the V gene TRBV11-2; 7 positions agree with TRBD2. The CDR3 extends over 13 amino acids. Losses at the gene ends were 1 base for V and 10 bases for J; bases not matched to a gene: 4. The germline V gene has CDR1 SGHAT and CDR2 FQNNGV. The CDR3 loop reads CASSLAWGGEQFF. The CDR3, as DNA: TGTGCCAGCAGCTTAGCTTGGGGGGGAGAGCAGTTCTTC.

The chain combines TRBV19 with TRBJ1-4, with TRBD1 matching over 8 bases. V lost 3 bases, J lost 6 bases, and 6 bases stayed unmatched. Looked up from germline, CDR1 is LNHDA and CDR2 is SQIVND (reference sequence). CDR3 length: 15 amino acids. The CDR3 loop reads CASSIFQGADEKLFF. In DNA, the CDR3 is TGTGCCAGTAGTATCTTTCAGGGGGCCGATGAAAAACTGTTTTTT.

The chain combines TRBV5-1 with TRBJ1-1; 7 bases map to TRBD1. The CDR3 extends over 18 amino acids. The ends lost 0 bases at V and 0 bases at J; junction bases unmatched: 11. CDR1 SGHRS and CDR2 YFSETQ come from the germline V gene. The CDR3 DNA follows: TGCGCCAGCAGCTTGGTGGGGGGACAGAGATGGATGAACACTGAAGCTTTCTTT. Protein product: CASSLVGGQRWMNTEAFF.

This chain links TRBV28 with TRBJ2-7, with TRBD1 identical over 8 bases. The trim removed 6 bases at V and 3 bases at J, leaving 10 bases unmatched. CDR3 size: 15 residues. Germline loops: CDR1 MDHEN, CDR2 SYDVKM. CDR3 sequence (DNA): TGTGCCAGCAGGGATAGACAGGGGACGTACTACGAGCAGTACTTC. It is translated as CASRDRQGTYYEQYF.

The gene calls are TRBV3-1 (or the pseudogene TRBV3-2) and TRBJ2-1; TRBD2 agrees at 8 bases. The V gene's germline CDR1 is LGHDT and CDR2 YNNKEL (reference sequence). V shed 4 bases, J shed 8 bases, and the junction held 7 bases outside the gene matches. The CDR3 sequence is 14 residues long. The CDR3 loop reads CASSPWTSQHEQFF. The CDR3 DNA follows: TGTGCCAGCAGCCCTTGGACTAGCCAGCATGAGCAGTTCTTC.

This clone was picked up one time. The V call is TRBV10-3, the J call TRBJ1-3; D not resolved. CDR3 size: 15 residues. The V end was cut by 0 bases, the J end by 3 bases, with 9 bases between. Germline loops: CDR1 ENHRY, CDR2 SYGVKD. The CDR3, as DNA: TGTGCCATCAGTGAGTCGAGAGGGATTGGAAACACCATATATTTT. Its translation is CAISESRGIGNTIYF.

V is TRBV9 and J is TRBJ2-1; possible D gene TRBD2, 6 bases. The V gene lost 2 bases and the J gene lost 0 bases, with 12 bases spanning the gap. Germline values: CDR1 SGDLS, CDR2 YYNGEE. The CDR3 is 16 residues long. DNA of the CDR3: TGTGCCAGCAGCGTCACGGCGGGGAGCTCCTACAATGAGCAGTTCTTC. It specifies CASSVTAGSSYNEQFF.

V and J are TRBV24-1 and TRBJ1-4; D remains unclear. CDR3 size: 14 residues. Germline V gene data show CDR1 as KGHDR and CDR2 as SFDVKD. V lost 9 bases and J lost 4, with 14 bases in between. CDR3 coding DNA: TGTGCCACCCTTGGGGAGGGTAGTAATGAAAAACTGTTTTTT. It encodes CATLGEGSNEKLFF.

This clone was observed a single time. V is TRBV11-2 and J is TRBJ2-7; 8 bases map to TRBD2. There are 12 residues in the CDR3. The V segment lost 3 bases and the J segment 9 bases; nucleotides outside the gene matches: 4. CDR1 SGHAT and CDR2 FQNNGV come from the germline V gene. The CDR3 loop is CASSFGREGQYF. The CDR3 DNA reads TGTGCCAGCAGCTTCGGGAGGGAGGGGCAGTACTTC.

The chain carries TRBV15 and TRBJ2-3; TRBD2 matches at 8 bases. Trimming removed 9 bases from V and 4 bases from J; junction bases left unmatched: 21. The germline CDR1 and CDR2 sequences are LNHNV and YYDKDF (reference sequence). The CDR3 has 18 residues. CDR3: CATNPPESGSGVADTQYF. CDR3 sequence (DNA): TGTGCCACAAACCCCCCCGAAAGCGGGAGTGGGGTTGCAGATACGCAGTATTTT.